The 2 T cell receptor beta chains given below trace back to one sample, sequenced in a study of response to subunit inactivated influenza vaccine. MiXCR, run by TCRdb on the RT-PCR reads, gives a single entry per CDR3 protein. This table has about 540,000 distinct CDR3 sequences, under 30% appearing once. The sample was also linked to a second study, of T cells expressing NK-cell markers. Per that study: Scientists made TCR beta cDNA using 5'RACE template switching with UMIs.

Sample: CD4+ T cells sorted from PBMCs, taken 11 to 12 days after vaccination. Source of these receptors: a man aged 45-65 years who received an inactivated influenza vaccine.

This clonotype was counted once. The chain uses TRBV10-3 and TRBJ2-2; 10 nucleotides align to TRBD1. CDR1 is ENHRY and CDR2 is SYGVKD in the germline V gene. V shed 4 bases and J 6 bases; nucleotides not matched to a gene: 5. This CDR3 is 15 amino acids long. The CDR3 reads CAISGLTGGSGELFF. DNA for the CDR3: TGTGCCATCAGTGGGTTGACAGGGGGCTCCGGGGAGCTGTTTTTT.

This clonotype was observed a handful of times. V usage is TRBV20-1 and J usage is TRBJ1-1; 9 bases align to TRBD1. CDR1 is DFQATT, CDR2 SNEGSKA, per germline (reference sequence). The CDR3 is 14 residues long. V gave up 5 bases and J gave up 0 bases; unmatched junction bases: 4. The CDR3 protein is CSALDRGMNTEAFF. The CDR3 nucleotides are TGCAGTGCTTTGGACAGGGGAATGAACACTGAAGCTTTCTTT.